This T cell receptor beta chain was profiled in a study of blood T cell repertoires in COVID-19. Sequenced by immunoSEQ multiplex PCR; TCRdb stores in-frame clones only, minus some. There are tens of thousands of clones in the sample; approximately 89% occur only once, and about 27% lies in the top ten. The TCR was taken from a woman older than 75 with acute or convalescent COVID-19. The sequenced material came from peripheral blood.

CDR3 bases: TGTGCCACCAGGGGGGCGTTGGATGAAAAACTGTTTTTT. It yields the protein CATRGALDEKLFF. This chain links TRBV28 with TRBJ1-4; 7 bases are a match to TRBD1. V was clipped by 10 bases and J by 6 bases; unmatched bases: 8. This CDR3 region has 13 residues. CDR1 is MDHEN and CDR2 is SYDVKM in the germline V gene.